Listed here are 30 T cell receptor beta chains from one sample, sequenced in a study of blood T cell repertoires in COVID-19. Profiled with immunoSEQ multiplex PCR; TCRdb holds only in-frame clones, not every one. The table lists 130,000 to 150,000 clones, over 80% of them singletons, with approximately 40% in the top ten. The specimen sequenced was peripheral blood. The source of these receptors is a man aged 45-60 years who had recovered from COVID-19.

The J gene is TRBJ2-7, the V gene TRBV18; 9 positions agree with TRBD1. V was clipped by 2 bases and J by 2 bases; unmatched bases: 7. The germline V gene has CDR1 KGHSH and CDR2 LQKENI. This CDR3 is built from 16 residues. Here the CDR3 DNA reads TGTGCCAGCTCACCAAGTGGACAGGGGTTCCCCTACGAGCAGTACTTC. Amino acid sequence: CASSPSGQGFPYEQYF.

The rearrangement joins TRBV19 to TRBJ1-5; 7 nucleotides line up with TRBD1. The CDR3 has 14 residues. Germline-derived CDR1 and CDR2 are LNHDA and SQIVND (reference sequence). V was pared by 4 bases and J by 6 bases, with 6 bases of the junction left unmatched. CDR3 coding DNA: TGTGCCAGTAGTACAGGGGGTCGGTCTCAGCCCCAGCATTTT. It yields the protein CASSTGGRSQPQHF.

The chain couples TRBV6-5 to TRBJ1-2, with D tentatively TRBD1 (6 bases). Deletions cut 2 bases from V and 4 bases from J, with 17 bases between. Germline CDR1 reads MNHEY; CDR2 reads SVGAGI. This CDR3 comprises 16 residues. The CDR3 protein is CASSYGGGRVGYGYTF. The DNA for the CDR3 is TGTGCCAGCAGTTACGGCGGGGGGCGCGTCGGCTATGGCTACACCTTC.

The V and J genes are TRBV27 and TRBJ1-6; D is unresolved. The V gene's germline CDR1 is MNHEY and CDR2 SMNVEV (reference sequence). Trimming removed 6 bases from V and 4 bases from J, with 10 bases in between. The CDR3 loop spans 14 amino acids. The DNA of the CDR3 is TGTGCCAGCAGGTCACAGACGTATAATTCACCCCTCCACTTT. Its protein is CASRSQTYNSPLHF.

V usage is TRBV9 and J usage is TRBJ2-7, with D maybe TRBD2 (6 bases). V lost 2 bases to trimming and J lost 6 bases, with 18 bases between them. Germline V gene data show CDR1 as SGDLS and CDR2 as YYNGEE. The CDR3 has 15 residues. DNA for the CDR3: TGTGCCAGCAGCGTTTTATCGGGGGAAGTAGGCGAGCAGTACTTC. Amino acid sequence: CASSVLSGEVGEQYF.

The J gene is TRBJ2-2, the V gene TRBV24-1; a possible D gene is TRBD2 (6 bases). Trimming stripped 5 bases from V and 4 bases from J, with 7 bases between. Germline values: CDR1 KGHDR, CDR2 SFDVKD. The CDR3 is 13 amino acids. The CDR3 DNA reads as TGTGCCACCAGTGCCGGGGGCACCGGGGAGCTGTTTTTT. Translation gives CATSAGGTGELFF.

The rearrangement joins TRBV27 to TRBJ2-7; the D gene is possibly TRBD2 (6 bases). Trimming shortened V by 0 bases and J by 6 bases, and 9 bases separated the two germline ends. The CDR3 is 13 residues long. Germline V gene lookup returns CDR1 MNHEY and CDR2 SMNVEV (reference sequence). The CDR3 sequence: CASSLSGRGEQYF. The CDR3 DNA sequence: TGTGCCAGCAGTTTATCCGGGAGAGGCGAGCAGTACTTC.

This chain joins TRBV9 and TRBJ1-2; possible D gene TRBD1, 5 bases. Germline V gene lookup returns CDR1 SGDLS and CDR2 YYNGEE. CDR3 length: 16 amino acids. Trimming took 0 bases from V and 3 from J, leaving 15 bases between them. CDR3 amino acids: CASSVAAGDRDYGYTF. DNA of the CDR3: TGTGCCAGCAGCGTAGCTGCGGGGGATAGGGACTATGGCTACACCTTC. Drawing the rest from reference TRBV9 and TRBJ1-2, the complete variable domain is DSGVTQTPKHLITATGQRVTLRCSPRSGDLSVYWYQQSLDQGLQFLIQYYNGEERAKGNILERFSAQQFPDLHSELNLSSLELGDSALYFCASSVAAGDRDYGYTFGSGTRLTVV.

This clone was detected only once. The V and J genes are TRBV9 and TRBJ2-7; 8 nucleotides agree with TRBD1. The CDR3 consists of 15 residues. J was trimmed by 1 base and V by 0 bases; bases with no gene match: 3. The germline V gene has CDR1 SGDLS and CDR2 YYNGEE. CDR3 DNA sequence: TGTGCCAGCAGCGTAGGTCAGGGGGCTTCCTACGAGCAGTACTTC. Protein sequence: CASSVGQGASYEQYF.

The chain is built from TRBV5-1 and TRBJ2-7; TRBD1 matches at 7 bases. V shed 3 bases and J 6 bases; nucleotides not matched to a gene: 12. Per the germline V gene, CDR1 is SGHRS and CDR2 is YFSETQ. This CDR3 comprises 15 residues. The chain's CDR3 is CASSSGTVSPGEQYF. The CDR3 DNA is TGCGCCAGCAGCTCCGGGACAGTATCCCCCGGCGAGCAGTACTTC. Filled out from reference TRBV5-1 and TRBJ2-7, the complete variable domain reads KAGVTQTPRYLIKTRGQQVTLSCSPISGHRSVSWYQQTPGQGLQFLFEYFSETQRNKGNFPGRFSGRQFSNSRSEMNVSTLELGDSALYLCASSSGTVSPGEQYFGPGTRLTVT.

The chain recombines TRBV4-1 with TRBJ2-7; no firm D call. The CDR3 runs 13 residues. V dropped 3 bases and J dropped 3 bases, with 9 bases sitting between them. In germline, CDR1 is MGHRA, CDR2 YSYEKL. The CDR3 loop reads CASSQALLYEQYF. The DNA for the CDR3 is TGCGCCAGCAGCCAGGCCCTTCTCTACGAGCAGTACTTC.

The V call is TRBV19, the J call TRBJ2-5; 7 bases match TRBD2. Germline V lookup: CDR1 LNHDA, CDR2 SQIVND (reference sequence). CDR3 length equals 13 residues. V gave up 10 bases and J gave up 4 bases; unmatched junction bases: 9. The CDR3 protein is CATRNLAAETQYF. Written as DNA, the CDR3 is TGTGCCACCCGAAATCTAGCGGCAGAGACCCAGTACTTC.

This rearrangement joins TRBV11-3 to TRBJ1-6, with 8 bases lining up with TRBD1. J gave up 7 bases and V 0 bases, and 2 bases lay outside the gene matches. This CDR3 comprises 15 residues. Per germline, CDR1 SGHNT and CDR2 YENEEA. The chain's CDR3 is CASSLEGTGNSPLHF. The CDR3 DNA reads as TGTGCCAGCAGCTTAGAAGGGACAGGAAATTCACCCCTCCACTTT. The full variable domain, rest sourced from reference TRBV11-3 and TRBJ1-6, is EAGVVQSPRYKIIEKKQPVAFWCNPISGHNTLYWYLQNLGQGPELLIRYENEEAVDDSQLPKDRFSAERLKGVDSTLKIQPAELGDSAVYLCASSLEGTGNSPLHFGNGTRLTVT.

The chain is built from TRBV30 and TRBJ1-6; D ambiguous. Trimming removed 3 bases from V and 13 bases from J, with 13 bases in between. The CDR3 is made up of 12 amino acids. Germline V gives CDR1 GTSNPN, CDR2 SVGIG (reference sequence). The CDR3 DNA reads TGTGCCTGGAGCGCGGTGAGTGGGCCCCTCCACTTT. Translation gives CAWSAVSGPLHF.

The chain carries TRBV10-3 and TRBJ1-5; D gene uncertain. The V end was cut by 10 bases, the J end by 2 bases, with 12 bases between. The germline V gene encodes CDR1 ENHRY and CDR2 SYGVKD. The CDR3 covers 13 residues. CDR3 sequence: CATRGDGNQPQHF. CDR3 sequence (DNA): TGTGCCACACGGGGAGACGGCAATCAGCCCCAGCATTTT.

The V and J genes are TRBV19 and TRBJ1-5; D is perhaps TRBD1 (5 bases). The length of the CDR3 is 14 residues. Looked up from germline, CDR1 is LNHDA and CDR2 is SQIVND (reference sequence). V lost 3 bases and J lost 7, with 13 bases in between. CDR3 sequence: CASSISGEGQPQHF. DNA for the CDR3: TGTGCCAGTAGTATTTCCGGGGAGGGGCAGCCCCAGCATTTT.

The chain is built from TRBV6-6 and TRBJ2-1; 11 nucleotides line up with TRBD2. V lost 6 bases, J lost 5 bases, and 9 bases stayed unmatched. This CDR3 has 16 residues. Germline-derived CDR1 and CDR2 are MNHNY and SVGAGI (reference sequence). The CDR3 loop reads CASRDSSGGSDNEQFF. DNA of the CDR3: TGTGCCAGCAGGGACTCTAGCGGGGGGTCTGACAATGAGCAGTTCTTC.

The CDR3 region has the DNA TGTGCCAGCAGCTTAGAGGGACTAGCGGGGTGGAATGAGCAGTTCTTC. Its protein is CASSLEGLAGWNEQFF. The J gene is TRBJ2-1, the V gene TRBV7-3; 13 bases match TRBD2. The germline V gene encodes CDR1 SGHTA and CDR2 FQGTGA. The CDR3 covers 16 residues. V dropped 2 bases and J dropped 7; count of bases not matched to a gene: 5.

The chain is built from TRBV9 and TRBJ1-5, with unresolved D. Trimming took 4 bases from V and 2 from J, leaving 7 bases between them. The CDR3 spans 13 residues. The V gene's germline CDR1 is SGDLS and CDR2 YYNGEE. DNA of the CDR3: TGTGCCAGCAGCCCCTCCGGCAATCAGCCCCAGCATTTT. Protein product: CASSPSGNQPQHF. Supplemented by reference TRBV9 and TRBJ1-5, the full variable domain reads DSGVTQTPKHLITATGQRVTLRCSPRSGDLSVYWYQQSLDQGLQFLIQYYNGEERAKGNILERFSAQQFPDLHSELNLSSLELGDSALYFCASSPSGNQPQHFGDGTRLSIL.

The V and J genes are TRBV19 and TRBJ2-7; D is undetermined. CDR1 and CDR2 (germline): LNHDA, SQIVND (reference sequence). Trimming removed 0 bases from V and 4 bases from J, with 7 bases in between. CDR3 length: 13 amino acids. This CDR3 reads CASSIDLLYEQYF. The CDR3 region has the DNA TGTGCCAGTAGTATAGATCTATTGTACGAGCAGTACTTC.

This chain links TRBV18 with TRBJ1-1; 7 positions agree with TRBD1. This CDR3 spans 15 amino acids. V gave up 3 bases and J gave up 4 bases; unmatched junction bases: 8. Germline V gene lookup returns CDR1 KGHSH and CDR2 LQKENI. The CDR3 DNA is TGTGCCAGCTCACCGATTGATGCAGGGGGCACTGAAGCTTTCTTT. Translated: CASSPIDAGGTEAFF.

The sample holds one count of this clone. The V gene is TRBV7-3, the J gene TRBJ1-1, with D unresolved. Germline V gene data show CDR1 as SGHTA and CDR2 as FQGTGA. V was cut by 1 base and J by 3 bases, with 9 bases left in between. The CDR3 totals 14 residues. In nucleotides, the CDR3 is TGTGCCAGCAGCTTAATGGGCTGGGACACTGAAGCTTTCTTT. It translates to CASSLMGWDTEAFF.

The chain has TRBV24-1 and TRBJ2-5, with D maybe TRBD1 (5 bases). The V and J ends lost 7 bases and 4 bases respectively, with 12 bases between them. CDR3 length equals 13 residues. The V gene's germline CDR1 is KGHDR and CDR2 SFDVKD. Written as DNA, the CDR3 is TGTGCCACCAGGGGGCACAGATCAGAGACCCAGTACTTC. This gives the protein CATRGHRSETQYF.

The CDR3 is CASSQGARTGDNGYTF. CDR3 sequence (DNA): TGTGCCAGCAGCCAAGGTGCTCGGACAGGGGACAATGGCTACACCTTC. The J gene is TRBJ1-2, the V gene TRBV3-1 (or the pseudogene TRBV3-2); 9 nucleotides match TRBD1. Unmatched junction bases numbered 9, after V lost 1 base and J lost 6 bases. The CDR3 runs to 16 residues. The germline V gene encodes CDR1 LGHDT and CDR2 YNNKEL (reference sequence).

This rearrangement joins TRBV6-2 or TRBV6-3 to TRBJ1-5; 9 nucleotides align to TRBD1. This CDR3 is 15 amino acids long. In germline, CDR1 is MNHEY, CDR2 SVGEGT. V gave up 5 bases and J gave up 7 bases; unmatched junction bases: 9. The CDR3 DNA is TGTGCCAGCAGTCGTGGACAGGGGAAAGGGCAGCCCCAGCATTTT. Its protein is CASSRGQGKGQPQHF.

This sequence joins TRBV25-1 and TRBJ2-5; D possibly corresponds to TRBD1 (6 bases). The germline CDR1 and CDR2 sequences are MGHDK and SYGVNS. The CDR3 covers 13 residues. V was clipped by 10 bases and J by 7 bases, with 19 bases between them. The CDR3 loop reads CATTKGSGVTQYF. Written as DNA, the CDR3 is TGTGCCACCACTAAGGGGTCAGGGGTGACCCAGTACTTC.

The V call is TRBV14, the J call TRBJ2-7; TRBD2 is a possible D gene (5 bases). Trimming took off 4 bases at V and 4 bases at J, with 8 bases between the two ends. The CDR3 loop spans 12 amino acids. Germline V gene sequence: CDR1 SGHDN, CDR2 FVKESK. The DNA of the CDR3 is TGTGCCAGCAGCCCGGACTTTTACGAGCAGTACTTC. Its translation: CASSPDFYEQYF.

This clone occurred once. The chain has TRBV5-6 and TRBJ2-7; 9 bases align to TRBD1. V trimming: 5 bases; J trimming: 1 base; junction bases outside the gene matches: 7. The CDR3 sequence is 15 residues long. The germline V gene has CDR1 SGHDT and CDR2 YYEEEE. The CDR3 DNA reads as TGTGCCAGCAGAGAAACCGGGACAGGGTCCTACGAGCAGTACTTC. It translates to CASRETGTGSYEQYF.

V gene TRBV4-3 combines with J gene TRBJ1-2; 8 bases agree with TRBD1. This CDR3 is 13 amino acids long. Germline V gives CDR1 LGHNA, CDR2 YSLEER. Trimming removed 4 bases from V and 7 bases from J; junction bases left unmatched: 5. CDR3: CASSRTGLAGYTF. For the CDR3, the DNA is TGCGCCAGCAGCCGGACAGGGTTGGCTGGCTACACCTTC.

This clone showed up just a few times. This chain uses TRBV10-3 with TRBJ2-3; 10 nucleotides match TRBD2. The CDR3 length is 17 residues. The V gene end was trimmed by 3 bases and the J gene end by 3 bases; junction bases not matched to a gene: 9. Germline V lookup: CDR1 ENHRY, CDR2 SYGVKD. CDR3 sequence: CAISDSGSGGWTDTQYF. Here the CDR3 DNA reads TGTGCCATCAGTGATTCTGGTAGCGGGGGGTGGACAGATACGCAGTATTTT.